One T cell receptor (beta chain) is described in this entry. What it recognizes is unknown. This sample was taken from a study of type 1 regulatory T cells. Overall study: T-allo10 is a Tr1-enriched, alloantigen-specific CD4 T cell product made in vitro. Study-wide results and caveats: Compared with non-Tr1 cells, Tr1 cells showed a narrower TCR repertoire.

One entry per CDR3 protein results from TCRdb running MiXCR on the reads. The sample carries 55,000 to 65,000 distinct CDR3 sequences, 62% recorded once. This receptor was taken from a human donor in good health. Sequencing used cultured non-Tr1 T cells, either the whole culture or a sorted T cell fraction (not recorded which).

CDR3 sequence: CASSFEGLNTEAFF. In DNA, the CDR3 is TGCGCCAGCAGCTTTGAGGGCTTGAACACTGAAGCTTTCTTT. The rearrangement joins TRBV5-1 to TRBJ1-1; D unclear. CDR3 length equals 14 residues. Trimming removed 2 bases from V and 0 bases from J, with 8 bases in between. The V gene's germline CDR1 is SGHRS and CDR2 YFSETQ.